Sequencing of this T cell receptor beta chain was carried out in a study of CD8 T cells in ankylosing spondylitis. Study-level results: A subset of motif variants has previously been described in the synovial fluid and blood of reactive arthritis. Several highly homologous variants made up a TCR beta motif, and this motif appeared characteristic of ankylosing spondylitis blood.

Each CDR3 protein is one row after TCRdb ran MiXCR on the 5' RACE reads. The sample holds 750,000 to 850,000 distinct CDR3 sequences, 12% seen once. This clonotype was observed a handful of times. The antigen is not known. The CDR3 is 14 amino acids. Trimming removed 5 bases at V and 4 bases at J, with 15 bases between. Looked up from germline, CDR1 is MNHEY and CDR2 is SMNVEV (reference sequence). Sequencing was done on a sample of blood, either unsorted or a sorted T cell fraction (not recorded which). This TCR was sampled from a male donor with ankylosing spondylitis. The genes are TRBV27 and TRBJ2-7; D remains ambiguous. The CDR3 sequence: CASSPTWVSYEQYF. The CDR3 nucleotides read TGTGCCAGCAGTCCCACGTGGGTTTCGTACGAGCAGTACTTC.